Here is one T cell receptor (beta chain) with its context. Its antigen remains unknown. These data come from a study of T cells in Graves' hyperthyroidism and ophthalmopathy. The study, taken as a whole, reports: Appearing also in blood were most of the thyroid clonotypes expanded above 0.001. Ophthalmopathy cases were set apart from stable hyperthyroidism by a 13 V-J model.

TCR beta CDR3 region amplification was performed from RNA transcripts. With the HTBI primer set, the TCR CDR3 went through a first round of RT-PCR. Using its own MiXCR run on the multiplex PCR reads, TCRdb lists one record per CDR3 protein. The sample yields roughly 720,000 distinct CDR3 sequences, 15% to 20% seen once. The ends lost 5 bases at V and 2 bases at J; junction bases unmatched: 11. This CDR3 contains 17 residues. CDR1 and CDR2 from the germline V gene are LNHDA and SQIVND (reference sequence). The clonotype comes from a man over 45 with Graves' hyperthyroidism. The sequenced sample consisted of blood. The rearrangement uses TRBV19 and TRBJ2-5, with 10 positions matching TRBD2. CDR3 sequence: CASSPAASGSLQETQYF. The CDR3 bases are TGTGCCAGTAGTCCCGCGGCTAGCGGGAGTCTTCAAGAGACCCAGTACTTC.